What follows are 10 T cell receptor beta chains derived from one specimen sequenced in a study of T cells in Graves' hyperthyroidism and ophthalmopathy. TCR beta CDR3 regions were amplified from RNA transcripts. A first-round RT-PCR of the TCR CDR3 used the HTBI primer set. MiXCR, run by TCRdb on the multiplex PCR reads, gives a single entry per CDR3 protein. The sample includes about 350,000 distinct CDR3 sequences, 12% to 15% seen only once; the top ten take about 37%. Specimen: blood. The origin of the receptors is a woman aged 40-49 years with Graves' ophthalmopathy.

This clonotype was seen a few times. CDR3 sequence reads: CASSLAPQANTEAFF. In DNA form, the CDR3 reads TGTGCCAGCAGCTTAGCGCCCCAGGCGAACACTGAAGCTTTCTTT. V gene TRBV7-6 combines with J gene TRBJ1-1; D unclear. The germline V gene encodes CDR1 SGHVS and CDR2 FNYEAQ. The CDR3 sequence is 15 residues long. V gave up 0 bases and J gave up 1 base, with 9 bases separating them. Based on the CDR3 plus reference TRBV7-6 and TRBJ1-1, the full variable domain is GAGVSQSPRYKVTKRGQDVALRCDPISGHVSLYWYRQALGQGPEFLTYFNYEAQQDKSGLPNDRFSAERPEGSISTLTIQRTEQRDSAMYRCASSLAPQANTEAFFGQGTRLTVV.

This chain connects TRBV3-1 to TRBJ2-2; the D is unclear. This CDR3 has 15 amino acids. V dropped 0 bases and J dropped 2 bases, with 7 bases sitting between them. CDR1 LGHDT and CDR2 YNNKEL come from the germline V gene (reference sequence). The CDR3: CASSQEFTNTGELFF. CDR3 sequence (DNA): TGTGCCAGCAGCCAAGAGTTTACAAACACCGGGGAGCTGTTTTTT.

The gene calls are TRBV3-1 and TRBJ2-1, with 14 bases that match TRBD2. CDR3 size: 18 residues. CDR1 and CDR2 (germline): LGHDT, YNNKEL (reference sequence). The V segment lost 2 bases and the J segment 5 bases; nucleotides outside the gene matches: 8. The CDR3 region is CASSQYGTSGSKNNEQFF. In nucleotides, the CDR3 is TGTGCCAGCAGCCAATATGGGACTAGCGGGAGTAAGAACAATGAGCAGTTCTTC.

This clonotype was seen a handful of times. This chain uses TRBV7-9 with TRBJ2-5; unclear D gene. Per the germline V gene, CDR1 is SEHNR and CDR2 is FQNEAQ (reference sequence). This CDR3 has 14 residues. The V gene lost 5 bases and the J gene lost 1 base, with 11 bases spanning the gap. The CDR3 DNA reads TGTGCCAGCAGCCCCGGGCAGTCCCAAGAGACCCAGTACTTC. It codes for CASSPGQSQETQYF.

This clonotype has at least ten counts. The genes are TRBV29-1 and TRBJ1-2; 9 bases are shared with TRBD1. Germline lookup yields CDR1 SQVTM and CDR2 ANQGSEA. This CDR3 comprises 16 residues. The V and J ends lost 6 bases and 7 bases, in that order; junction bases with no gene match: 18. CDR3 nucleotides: TGCAGCGTATCCGGGAAACAGGGGGCGGCGGTATCTGGCTACACCTTC. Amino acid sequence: CSVSGKQGAAVSGYTF.

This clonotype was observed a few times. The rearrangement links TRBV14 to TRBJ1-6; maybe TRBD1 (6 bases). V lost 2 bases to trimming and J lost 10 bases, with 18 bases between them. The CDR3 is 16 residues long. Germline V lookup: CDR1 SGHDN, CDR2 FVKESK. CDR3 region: CASSQTGYQPKSPLHF. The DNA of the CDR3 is TGTGCCAGCAGCCAAACAGGGTACCAACCAAAATCACCCCTCCACTTT.

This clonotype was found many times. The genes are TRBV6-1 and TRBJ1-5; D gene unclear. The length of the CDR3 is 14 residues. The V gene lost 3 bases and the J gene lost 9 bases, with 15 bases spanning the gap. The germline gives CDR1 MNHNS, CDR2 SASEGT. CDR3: CASSDQSSPTPQHF. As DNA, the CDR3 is TGTGCCAGCAGTGATCAGAGTTCCCCTACGCCCCAGCATTTT.

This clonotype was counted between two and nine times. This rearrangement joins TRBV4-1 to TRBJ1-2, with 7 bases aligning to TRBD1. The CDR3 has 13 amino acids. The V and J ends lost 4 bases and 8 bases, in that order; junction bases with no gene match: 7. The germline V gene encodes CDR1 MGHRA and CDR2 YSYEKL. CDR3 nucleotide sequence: TGCGCCAGCAGCCTAGGGGGCGCGGGCGGCTACACCTTC. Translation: CASSLGGAGGYTF.

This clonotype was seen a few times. The CDR3 nucleotides read TGTGCCAGCAGTTCGCTACAGGGGGCGGGGGGTAACTATGGCTACACCTTC. This codes for CASSSLQGAGGNYGYTF. V is TRBV6-1 and J is TRBJ1-2; 9 positions match TRBD1. V dropped 5 bases and J dropped 1; count of bases not matched to a gene: 11. The CDR3 is 17 amino acids. Per germline, CDR1 MNHNS and CDR2 SASEGT.

In DNA, the CDR3 is TGCAGTGCTAGTTTGGGGGATAGCAATCAGCCCCAGCATTTT. Amino acids: CSASLGDSNQPQHF. The chain links TRBV20-1 to TRBJ1-5, with a tentative D call TRBD1 (5 bases). The CDR3 has 14 amino acids. The V end was cut by 3 bases, the J end by 0 bases, with 9 bases between. Germline lookup yields CDR1 DFQATT and CDR2 SNEGSKA (reference sequence).